This paragraph reports one T cell receptor (beta chain). No antigen is known for it. The method was immunoSEQ multiplex PCR; TCRdb's version includes in-frame clones alone and lacks a portion of them. The data hold approximately 1,500 clones, with 86% observed a single time. The CDR3 has 16 amino acids. Per germline, CDR1 SGHDT and CDR2 YYEEEE. V lost 0 bases and J 0 bases, leaving 11 bases between the germline ends. The data belong to a study of T cells and Merkel cell carcinoma outcomes. The study, taken as a whole, reports: Repertoire plus T-cell density reportedly predicted Merkel cell carcinoma outcomes.

The rearrangement uses TRBV5-6 and TRBJ2-3; D is perhaps TRBD1 or TRBD2 (6 bases each). Sequencing used tumor tissue from Merkel cell carcinoma. The source of this sequence is a human donor with Merkel cell carcinoma. The CDR3 loop is CASSLDRGRSTDTQYF. The DNA for the CDR3 is TGTGCCAGCAGCTTGGACCGGGGGCGGAGCACAGATACGCAGTATTTT.